Shown below are 12 T cell receptor beta chains from a single sample sequenced in a study of blood T cell repertoires in COVID-19. Data came from immunoSEQ multiplex PCR; TCRdb stores just in-frame clones and leaves some out. The table has under 250,000 clones, just over 85% seen once. Material for sequencing was PBMCs or T cells enriched from blood (not recorded which). Source of these receptors: a man in his forties or fifties who had recovered from COVID-19.

The chain combines TRBV29-1 with TRBJ2-1; 7 bases line up with TRBD1. The CDR3 covers 14 residues. V shed 1 base, J shed 2 bases, and the junction held 2 bases outside the gene matches. Germline V gene lookup returns CDR1 SQVTM and CDR2 ANQGSEA. The CDR3 here is CSVEAGGAYNEQFF. The CDR3 nucleotides are TGCAGCGTTGAAGCAGGGGGAGCCTACAATGAGCAGTTCTTC.

This sequence joins TRBV10-3 and TRBJ1-2, with 7 bases aligning to TRBD1. The V and J ends lost 11 bases and 6 bases, in that order; junction bases with no gene match: 12. The CDR3 length is 13 residues. Germline-derived CDR1 and CDR2 are ENHRY and SYGVKD. DNA of the CDR3: TGTGCCGCTGAAGGACAGGAGAGAAATGGCTACACCTTC. This sequence encodes CAAEGQERNGYTF.

In its sample, this clone was seen once. The rearrangement uses TRBV19 and TRBJ2-6; D is possibly TRBD2 (5 bases). Germline lookup yields CDR1 LNHDA and CDR2 SQIVND (reference sequence). This CDR3 comprises 20 residues. Trimming pared 2 bases from V and 4 bases from J, leaving 24 bases between. The CDR3 spells CASSINWGPTGYSGANVLTF. The CDR3 DNA reads as TGTGCCAGTAGTATAAATTGGGGTCCAACGGGGTACTCAGGGGCCAACGTCCTGACTTTC.

The count of this clone is one. Different DNA sequences within this sample yield the same CDR3. V gene TRBV27 combines with J gene TRBJ2-7, with a tentative D call TRBD2 (5 bases). The V gene's germline CDR1 is MNHEY and CDR2 SMNVEV (reference sequence). This CDR3 comprises 14 residues. V was clipped by 4 bases and J by 2 bases, with 12 bases between them. This CDR3 reads CASSSGLFPYEQYF. CDR3 nucleotides: TGTGCCAGCAGTTCCGGACTCTTTCCCTACGAGCAGTACTTC.

V and J are TRBV5-1 and TRBJ2-6; 9 nucleotides match TRBD2. V shed 2 bases and J 2 bases; nucleotides not matched to a gene: 5. Germline-derived CDR1 and CDR2 are SGHRS and YFSETQ. The CDR3 runs 17 residues. The CDR3 coding sequence is TGCGCCAGCAGCTTACAGCGGGGGGCTACTGGGGCCAACGTCCTGACTTTC. This encodes CASSLQRGATGANVLTF.

J is TRBJ2-7 and V is TRBV6-5; 9 nucleotides line up with TRBD1. There are 11 residues in the CDR3. V shed 8 bases, J shed 6 bases, and the junction held 2 bases outside the gene matches. Germline V lookup: CDR1 MNHEY, CDR2 SVGAGI. CDR3 loop: CASGQGTEQYF. In DNA, the CDR3 is TGTGCCAGCGGACAGGGGACCGAGCAGTACTTC.

This rearrangement joins TRBV18 to TRBJ1-6; 8 bases match TRBD1. The germline CDR1 and CDR2 sequences are KGHSH and LQKENI. CDR3 size: 15 residues. V was pared by 3 bases and J by 8 bases, with 6 bases of the junction left unmatched. The CDR3 DNA reads as TGTGCCAGCTCACCTAGAGGACAGGGAGATTCACCCCTCCACTTT. Encoded protein: CASSPRGQGDSPLHF.

This clone was picked up a small number of times. The V gene is TRBV25-1, the J gene TRBJ1-1; D perhaps matches TRBD1 (6 bases). The CDR3 is made up of 11 amino acids. Germline V gives CDR1 MGHDK, CDR2 SYGVNS. The V end lost 8 bases, the J end lost 6 bases, and 10 bases lay between the germline ends. DNA for the CDR3: TGTGCCAGCTTTAGACAGGCTGAAGCTTTCTTT. Its protein product is CASFRQAEAFF.

The sample holds a few counts of this clone. The rearrangement uses TRBV7-2 and TRBJ1-4; D is ambiguous. CDR3 length equals 14 residues. Trimming left V 2 bases short and J 4 bases short, with 8 bases between. Germline loops: CDR1 SGHTA, CDR2 FQGNSA. CDR3 coding DNA: TGTGCCAGCAGCTTATTTGGCAGTAATGAAAAACTGTTTTTT. Residues: CASSLFGSNEKLFF.

V usage is TRBV5-5 and J usage is TRBJ1-4; 7 nucleotides line up with TRBD1. The CDR3 is made up of 14 amino acids. J was trimmed by 5 bases and V by 5 bases; bases with no gene match: 6. Germline V gives CDR1 SGHKS, CDR2 YYEKEE (reference sequence). CDR3 nucleotides: TGTGCCAGCAGAGGGGACAGCAAAAATGAAAAACTGTTTTTT. Its protein is CASRGDSKNEKLFF.

V and J are TRBV7-7 and TRBJ2-2, with TRBD1 identical over 12 bases. The CDR3 covers 14 residues. Germline assignment: CDR1 SSHAT and CDR2 FNYEAQ (reference sequence). The CDR3 spells CAIRGQGAPGELFF. CDR3 in DNA: TGTGCTATCAGGGGACAGGGGGCCCCCGGGGAGCTGTTTTTT.

This sequence joins TRBV18 and TRBJ2-7; 12 positions agree with TRBD2. The CDR3 consists of 16 residues. Trimming took 3 bases from V and 4 from J; bases not matched to a gene: 7. Germline V gene lookup returns CDR1 KGHSH and CDR2 LQKENI. The CDR3 region is CASSPPTSGSRYEQYF. In DNA, the CDR3 is TGTGCCAGCTCACCGCCGACTAGCGGGAGCAGGTACGAGCAGTACTTC. Full variable domain (rest looked up from reference TRBV18 and TRBJ2-7): NAGVMQNPRHLVRRRGQEARLRCSPMKGHSHVYWYRQLPEEGLKFMVYLQKENIIDESGMPKERFSAEFPKEGPSILRIQQVVRGDSAAYFCASSPPTSGSRYEQYFGPGTRLTVT.